The 27 T cell receptor beta chains listed next were all sequenced from one sample in a study of blood T cell repertoires in COVID-19. Data came from immunoSEQ multiplex PCR; TCRdb stores just in-frame clones and leaves some out. The table has some 300,000 clones, nearly 90% seen once; the top ten hold under 1.1%. The material sequenced was peripheral blood. Every receptor here comes from a woman aged 40 to 49 with COVID-19, enrolled during active disease.

The chain has TRBV19 and TRBJ2-3; 10 bases map to TRBD1. The germline V gene has CDR1 LNHDA and CDR2 SQIVND (reference sequence). The trim removed 10 bases at V and 1 base at J, leaving 5 bases unmatched. The CDR3 loop spans 14 amino acids. DNA for the CDR3: TGTGCCATTCGGGACAGGGGAGGCACAGATACGCAGTATTTT. This encodes CAIRDRGGTDTQYF. The full variable domain, its missing parts supplied by reference TRBV19 and TRBJ2-3, is DGGITQSPKYLFRKEGQNVTLSCEQNLNHDAMYWYRQDPGQGLRLIYYSQIVNDFQKGDIAEGYSVSREKKESFPLTVTSAQKNPTAFYLCAIRDRGGTDTQYFGPGTRLTVL.

In DNA, the CDR3 is TGTGCCAGCAGCGTTTCTACCCCCCTAGCGGGTTCCTACAATGAGCAGTTCTTC. This codes for CASSVSTPLAGSYNEQFF. The V and J genes are TRBV9 and TRBJ2-1; TRBD2 matches 8 bases. After removal of 2 bases from V and 1 base from J, the junction contained 11 bases not matched to a gene. The CDR3 spans 18 residues. Per the germline V gene, CDR1 is SGDLS and CDR2 is YYNGEE.

The chain recombines TRBV9 with TRBJ1-4; weak D call: TRBD1 (6 bases). In germline, CDR1 is SGDLS, CDR2 YYNGEE. CDR3 length: 16 amino acids. The ends were cut back, 4 bases at V and 4 bases at J, with 17 bases in the middle. DNA of the CDR3: TGTGCCAGCAGCCCGAGGTGGGGGCAGATTAATGAAAAACTGTTTTTT. Encoded protein: CASSPRWGQINEKLFF.

The rearrangement joins TRBV27 to TRBJ2-1; the D gene is possibly TRBD2 (7 bases). Germline V gene lookup returns CDR1 MNHEY and CDR2 SMNVEV (reference sequence). The CDR3 consists of 16 residues. Trimming cost V 5 bases and J 1 base, with 15 bases left between them. The CDR3 reads CASSQRGGPSYNEQFF. The CDR3 nucleotides read TGTGCCAGCAGTCAAAGGGGGGGGCCTTCCTACAATGAGCAGTTCTTC.

The chain uses TRBV15 and TRBJ2-3; weak D call: TRBD1 (5 bases). The CDR3 runs to 13 residues. The germline gives CDR1 LNHNV, CDR2 YYDKDF (reference sequence). V lost 5 bases to trimming and J lost 4 bases, with 10 bases between them. This CDR3 is CATSLRVPDTQYF. CDR3 sequence (DNA): TGTGCCACCAGCCTCAGGGTCCCAGATACGCAGTATTTT.

The chain joins TRBV3-1 (or the pseudogene TRBV3-2) to TRBJ1-1; D unclear. V was shortened by 0 bases and J by 5 bases, with 4 bases between the two germline ends. The CDR3 has 12 amino acids. Germline lookup yields CDR1 LGHDT and CDR2 YNNKEL (reference sequence). CDR3 in amino acids: CASSQDRTEAFF. The CDR3 nucleotides are TGTGCCAGCAGCCAAGATCGGACTGAAGCTTTCTTT.

V and J are TRBV24-1 and TRBJ2-7, with 9 bases identical to TRBD1. From germline, CDR1 is KGHDR and CDR2 SFDVKD. Unmatched junction bases numbered 11, after V lost 9 bases and J lost 0 bases. The CDR3 contains 16 residues. CDR3 sequence: CATRTGDDFYSYEQYF. CDR3 nucleotides: TGTGCCACCCGGACAGGGGATGATTTCTACTCCTACGAGCAGTACTTC.

V usage is TRBV5-8 and J usage is TRBJ2-3; possibly TRBD2 for D (7 bases). This CDR3 has 15 residues. Germline V gene data show CDR1 as SGHTS and CDR2 as YDEGEE. V lost 1 base and J 4 bases, leaving 13 bases between the germline ends. DNA of the CDR3: TGTGCCAGCAGCTTGAACAGGGAGGGGGCAGATACGCAGTATTTT. The encoded protein is CASSLNREGADTQYF.

The gene calls are TRBV30 and TRBJ1-4; D perhaps matches TRBD1 (5 bases). The CDR3 is 15 amino acids. Per the germline V gene, CDR1 is GTSNPN and CDR2 is SVGIG (reference sequence). The ends were cut back, 0 bases at V and 6 bases at J, with 14 bases in the middle. The chain's CDR3 is CAWSVRAGFYEKLFF. For the CDR3, the DNA is TGTGCCTGGAGTGTAAGGGCAGGGTTTTATGAAAAACTGTTTTTT.

The rearrangement links TRBV28 to TRBJ1-6; possibly TRBD1 for D (6 bases). Germline V lookup: CDR1 MDHEN, CDR2 SYDVKM. This CDR3 region has 14 residues. Trimming stripped 7 bases from V and 3 bases from J, with 10 bases between. The CDR3 sequence: CASTPQGYNSPLHF. CDR3 in DNA: TGTGCCAGCACTCCACAGGGCTATAATTCACCCCTCCACTTT.

The V call is TRBV2, the J call TRBJ2-2; TRBD1 matches at 8 bases. CDR1 and CDR2 from the germline V gene are SNHLY and FYNNEI. The CDR3 length is 14 residues. With 8 bases clipped from V and 1 base from J, the junction kept 3 bases outside the gene matches. The CDR3 region has the DNA TGTGCCAGCCGACAGGGGAGGAACACCGGGGAGCTGTTTTTT. It codes for CASRQGRNTGELFF.

The chain links TRBV7-9 to TRBJ1-1; D might be TRBD1 (6 bases). CDR1 and CDR2 (germline): SEHNR, FQNEAQ (reference sequence). V gave up 1 base and J gave up 5 bases, with 11 bases separating them. The CDR3 spans 14 residues. The CDR3 reads CASSLGQAWTEAFF. CDR3 coding DNA: TGTGCCAGCAGCTTAGGACAGGCGTGGACTGAAGCTTTCTTT.

This clone is a singleton in its sample. This chain connects TRBV27 to TRBJ2-1, with 9 bases lining up with TRBD2. The germline gives CDR1 MNHEY, CDR2 SMNVEV (reference sequence). CDR3 length equals 16 residues. The V gene end was trimmed by 3 bases and the J gene end by 8 bases; junction bases not matched to a gene: 11. The CDR3 nucleotides read TGTGCCAGCAGTTTGGAGGCTAGCGGGAAGGTCTATGAGCAGTTCTTC. It specifies CASSLEASGKVYEQFF.

The chain carries TRBV4-1 and TRBJ2-3, with D possibly being TRBD2 (6 bases). This CDR3 spans 16 amino acids. Trimming shortened V by 3 bases and J by 1 base, and 14 bases separated the two germline ends. Per germline, CDR1 MGHRA and CDR2 YSYEKL. DNA of the CDR3: TGCGCCAGCAGCCACGGAGGGGTGGAGGGCACAGATACGCAGTATTTT. Translating gives CASSHGGVEGTDTQYF.

CDR3 in DNA: TGTGCCAGCAGTTACGGGCAGGGCGGGGGCGAAGCTTTCTTT. Its translation: CASSYGQGGGEAFF. The chain uses TRBV6-5 and TRBJ1-1, with D tentatively TRBD1 (6 bases). Germline V CDR1 and CDR2: MNHEY, SVGAGI. Trimming shortened V by 2 bases and J by 8 bases, and 15 bases separated the two germline ends. This CDR3 has 14 residues.

This chain links TRBV2 with TRBJ2-7, with D possibly TRBD1 on 5 matching bases. Trimming stripped 8 bases from V and 2 bases from J, with 13 bases between. Germline CDR1 is SNHLY and CDR2 is FYNNEI. The CDR3 consists of 13 residues. The CDR3 reads CASQAGNTYEQYF. The CDR3 nucleotides are TGTGCCAGCCAGGCAGGGAATACCTACGAGCAGTACTTC. The variable domain in full, with the rest retrieved from reference TRBV2 and TRBJ2-7, is EPEVTQTPSHQVTQMGQEVILRCVPISNHLYFYWYRQILGQKVEFLVSFYNNEISEKSEIFDDQFSVERPDGSNFTLKIRSTKLEDSAMYFCASQAGNTYEQYFGPGTRLTVT.

This sequence joins TRBV19 and TRBJ2-7, with 7 bases identical to TRBD1. Germline V gene data show CDR1 as LNHDA and CDR2 as SQIVND (reference sequence). V was clipped by 3 bases and J by 1 base; unmatched bases: 0. CDR3 length: 13 residues. The CDR3 loop is CASSMGQSYEQYF. The DNA for the CDR3 is TGTGCCAGTAGTATGGGACAGTCCTACGAGCAGTACTTC.

The chain couples TRBV30 to TRBJ1-4; the D is unclear. Between the trimmed V and J ends, which lost 8 bases and 8 bases, there was a span of 21 bases. Looked up from germline, CDR1 is GTSNPN and CDR2 is SVGIG (reference sequence). The CDR3 spans 14 residues. CDR3 sequence reads: CAATPGNPREKLFF. The CDR3 nucleotides are TGTGCCGCGACTCCCGGGAACCCAAGGGAAAAACTGTTTTTT.

This chain links TRBV5-1 with TRBJ1-4; no clear D gene. V dropped 3 bases and J dropped 8 bases, with 8 bases sitting between them. Germline V CDR1 and CDR2: SGHRS, YFSETQ. There are 12 residues in the CDR3. CDR3 sequence: CASSSPGEKLFF. The CDR3 DNA follows: TGCGCCAGCAGCTCCCCGGGGGAAAAACTGTTTTTT.

The chain has TRBV9 and TRBJ1-2, with a possible D match to TRBD1 (5 bases). The V end was cut by 0 bases, the J end by 4 bases, with 10 bases between. In germline, CDR1 is SGDLS, CDR2 YYNGEE. The CDR3 is made up of 14 amino acids. In DNA, the CDR3 is TGTGCCAGCAGCGTAGGCGGGGGTGTCTATGGCTACACCTTC. This gives the protein CASSVGGGVYGYTF.

The chain joins TRBV7-9 to TRBJ1-4; D is unclear. This CDR3 contains 15 residues. CDR1 and CDR2 (germline): SEHNR, FQNEAQ (reference sequence). The V and J ends lost 3 bases and 6 bases respectively, with 14 bases between them. Here the CDR3 reads CASSLRTESHEKLFF. As DNA, the CDR3 is TGTGCCAGCAGCTTGAGAACAGAATCGCATGAAAAACTGTTTTTT.

The rearrangement joins TRBV28 to TRBJ2-5; TRBD1 matches 9 bases. From germline, CDR1 is MDHEN and CDR2 SYDVKM. J lost 7 bases, V lost 6 bases, and 12 bases had no gene match. This CDR3 spans 15 amino acids. The CDR3 DNA reads TGTGCCAGCAGCATTGGGGACAGGGAAGCAGGGACCCAGTACTTC. It encodes CASSIGDREAGTQYF.

The chain links TRBV18 to TRBJ1-1, with D maybe TRBD1 (5 bases). The germline V and J ends were trimmed by 6 bases and 3 bases, with 26 bases remaining between them. Germline loops: CDR1 KGHSH, CDR2 LQKENI. This CDR3 has 18 residues. CDR3 nucleotide sequence: TGTGCCAGCTCGGCACGGCAGGGTGGAATGTCGACGGACACTGAAGCTTTCTTT. This sequence encodes CASSARQGGMSTDTEAFF.

The chain uses TRBV6-2 or TRBV6-3 and TRBJ2-7, with D uncertain. Germline V CDR1 and CDR2: MNHEY, SVGEGT. The CDR3 covers 18 residues. Trimming left V 0 bases short and J 3 bases short, with 21 bases between. The CDR3 here is CASSYSNTPSRPLYEQYF. The CDR3 nucleotides are TGTGCCAGCAGTTACTCGAACACTCCGAGCAGGCCACTCTACGAGCAGTACTTC.

The rearrangement uses TRBV19 and TRBJ2-3, with 12 bases that match TRBD2. Trimming at V came to 6 bases and at J to 2 bases, leaving 3 bases not matched to a gene. Germline lookup yields CDR1 LNHDA and CDR2 SQIVND (reference sequence). The CDR3 is 15 amino acids. Here the CDR3 DNA reads TGTGCCAGTAGCCGGACTAGCGGGACCACAGATACGCAGTATTTT. Residues: CASSRTSGTTDTQYF.

The V call is TRBV24-1, the J call TRBJ2-7; 8 bases align to TRBD1. The junction had 10 bases not matched to a gene; V was cut back by 4 bases and J by 3 bases. The CDR3 contains 16 residues. The V gene's germline CDR1 is KGHDR and CDR2 SFDVKD. The DNA for the CDR3 is TGTGCCACCAGTGAATCCCGACAGGGGAAAGGCTACGAGCAGTACTTC. Encoded protein: CATSESRQGKGYEQYF.

This clone has just one count. This rearrangement joins TRBV6-1 to TRBJ2-7, with 8 bases lining up with TRBD1. The CDR3 spans 16 residues. The V gene's germline CDR1 is MNHNS and CDR2 SASEGT. The trim removed 2 bases at V and 2 bases at J, leaving 8 bases unmatched. The CDR3 DNA is TGTGCCAGCAGTGAACTCGAGGGGACAGGCCCCTACGAGCAGTACTTC. Amino acids: CASSELEGTGPYEQYF.